Below, 25 T cell receptor beta chains from the same sample are listed, as sequenced in a study of cytomegalovirus exposure and HLA in healthy donors. It was with 60 Vbeta and 13 Jbeta primers that the PCR ran. Repertoires were generated with immunoSEQ multiplex PCR, while TCRdb's copy carries only in-frame clones and drops some. The repertoire holds 130,000 to 150,000 clones, with roughly 77% as singletons. Sequencing was carried out using PBMCs. Receptor source: a female donor in good health and CMV-seronegative.

This clone appeared once. This chain connects TRBV19 to TRBJ1-5; TRBD1 aligns across 10 bases. Germline-derived CDR1 and CDR2 are LNHDA and SQIVND (reference sequence). The CDR3 contains 16 residues. V lost 7 bases to trimming and J lost 3 bases; unmatched junction nucleotides: 9. The CDR3: CASIDRGPTTNQPQHF. CDR3 bases: TGTGCCAGTATTGACAGGGGGCCGACTACCAATCAGCCCCAGCATTTT.

The genes are TRBV2 and TRBJ2-2, with D maybe TRBD1 (5 bases). Germline assignment: CDR1 SNHLY and CDR2 FYNNEI. V was pared by 7 bases and J by 6 bases, with 9 bases between. The CDR3 is made up of 12 amino acids. CDR3 bases: TGTGCCAGCAAATGGGGCTCCGGGGAGCTGTTTTTT. Protein sequence: CASKWGSGELFF.

V usage is TRBV28 and J usage is TRBJ2-5; D is unclear. This CDR3 has 14 residues. Deletions cut 8 bases from V and 2 bases from J, with 15 bases between. Germline CDR1 MDHEN, CDR2 SYDVKM. CDR3 amino acids: CASRELNVQETQYF. CDR3 coding DNA: TGTGCCAGCCGAGAACTCAACGTACAAGAGACCCAGTACTTC.

In DNA form, the CDR3 reads TGTGCCAGCAGCCCTTCCTACAATGAGCAGTTCTTC. Its translation is CASSPSYNEQFF. The chain recombines TRBV9 with TRBJ2-1, with unresolved D. Trimming pared 4 bases from V and 1 base from J, leaving 3 bases between. The V gene's germline CDR1 is SGDLS and CDR2 YYNGEE. CDR3 length equals 12 residues.

The chain combines TRBV7-9 with TRBJ2-7, with D perhaps TRBD1 (7 bases). The CDR3 contains 14 residues. Trimming stripped 6 bases from V and 7 bases from J, with 19 bases between. CDR1 is SEHNR, CDR2 FQNEAQ, per germline (reference sequence). The CDR3 nucleotides read TGTGCCAGCAGTCGACAGGGACCGCGGGATGAGCAGTACTTC. Protein: CASSRQGPRDEQYF. Full variable domain (remainder filled in from reference TRBV7-9 and TRBJ2-7): DTGVSQNPRHKITKRGQNVTFRCDPISEHNRLYWYRQTLGQGPEFLTYFQNEAQLEKSRLLSDRFSAERPKGSFSTLEIQRTEQGDSAMYLCASSRQGPRDEQYFGPGTRLTVT.

This chain uses TRBV19 with TRBJ1-5; D not resolved. There are 11 residues in the CDR3. Germline-derived CDR1 and CDR2 are LNHDA and SQIVND (reference sequence). V lost 5 bases and J 11 bases, leaving 10 bases between the germline ends. CDR3 DNA: TGTGCCAGTAGTTCTTTTTTATCCCAGCATTTT. It yields the protein CASSSFLSQHF.

In nucleotides, the CDR3 is TGTGCCAGCAGTCGGGGGAGCGTTAACCAAGAGACCCAGTACTTC. Its translation: CASSRGSVNQETQYF. The chain carries TRBV6-5 and TRBJ2-5; D perhaps matches TRBD2 (6 bases). Trimming took off 5 bases at V and 0 bases at J, with 13 bases between the two ends. This CDR3 is 15 amino acids long. Germline values: CDR1 MNHEY, CDR2 SVGAGI.

The V call is TRBV5-1, the J call TRBJ1-5; 7 positions agree with TRBD1. The germline gives CDR1 SGHRS, CDR2 YFSETQ. The CDR3 runs 16 residues. The V gene end was trimmed by 0 bases and the J gene end by 7 bases; junction bases not matched to a gene: 10. The CDR3 region is CASSLEGARTGQPQHF. The DNA for the CDR3 is TGCGCCAGCAGCTTGGAGGGGGCGCGGACGGGGCAGCCCCAGCATTTT.

V gene TRBV4-1 combines with J gene TRBJ1-1; possibly TRBD1 for D (6 bases). Germline CDR1 is MGHRA and CDR2 is YSYEKL. CDR3 length: 16 residues. Trimming took 4 bases from V and 1 from J, leaving 16 bases between them. As DNA, the CDR3 is TGCGCCAGCAGCCCGGGGAGAGGCAGGGGGAACACTGAAGCTTTCTTT. Its protein is CASSPGRGRGNTEAFF.

A single count supports this clone. The rearrangement links TRBV7-2 to TRBJ1-2, with TRBD1 matching over 8 bases. J gave up 4 bases and V 4 bases, and 11 bases lay outside the gene matches. Looked up from germline, CDR1 is SGHTA and CDR2 is FQGNSA. This CDR3 is 16 amino acids long. The CDR3 protein is CASSWTTGQGSYGYTF. The CDR3 DNA reads TGTGCCAGCAGCTGGACCACCGGACAGGGAAGCTATGGCTACACCTTC.

This chain joins TRBV7-2 and TRBJ2-1; D perhaps matches TRBD2 (6 bases). The germline CDR1 and CDR2 sequences are SGHTA and FQGNSA. This CDR3 comprises 16 residues. Trimming shortened V by 0 bases and J by 3 bases, and 12 bases separated the two germline ends. The CDR3, as DNA: TGTGCCAGCAGCTTAGCGTGGGCGGGGATCTACAATGAGCAGTTCTTC. It yields the protein CASSLAWAGIYNEQFF.

This rearrangement joins TRBV7-8 to TRBJ2-7, with D possibly TRBD2 on 5 matching bases. The CDR3 runs 12 residues. Trimming pared 4 bases from V and 6 bases from J, leaving 10 bases between. Looked up from germline, CDR1 is SGHVS and CDR2 is FQNEAQ. The CDR3 loop reads CASSSPGSEQYF. Here the CDR3 DNA reads TGTGCCAGCAGCTCCCCTGGGAGCGAGCAGTACTTC.

The rearrangement uses TRBV29-1 and TRBJ2-1, with a tentative D call TRBD2 (7 bases). Trimming left V 2 bases short and J 8 bases short, with 19 bases between. The CDR3 sequence is 15 residues long. Germline-derived CDR1 and CDR2 are SQVTM and ANQGSEA. CDR3 coding DNA: TGCAGCGTTGAAAGCGAGGGGGGGGCCAGCGATGAGCAGTTCTTC. This gives the protein CSVESEGGASDEQFF.

This chain joins TRBV7-2 and TRBJ1-5, with 8 nucleotides matching TRBD1. The germline gives CDR1 SGHTA, CDR2 FQGNSA. The ends lost 2 bases at V and 5 bases at J; junction bases unmatched: 8. This CDR3 contains 16 residues. The CDR3 DNA reads TGTGCCAGCAGCTTATCAGGGGGCCGGTTAGATCAGCCCCAGCATTTT. Protein: CASSLSGGRLDQPQHF.

This chain joins TRBV6-5 and TRBJ1-2, with D possibly matching TRBD1 (6 bases). Germline V lookup: CDR1 MNHEY, CDR2 SVGAGI. This CDR3 is 16 amino acids long. The ends were cut back, 0 bases at V and 9 bases at J, with 20 bases in the middle. The CDR3 region is CASSYSNGGRLERYTF. The CDR3, as DNA: TGTGCCAGCAGTTACTCTAACGGGGGGCGGTTGGAGCGCTACACCTTC.

The chain joins TRBV4-3 to TRBJ1-2; 9 bases align to TRBD1. This CDR3 contains 15 residues. V was pared by 4 bases and J by 5 bases, with 8 bases of the junction left unmatched. Germline CDR1 reads LGHNA; CDR2 reads YSLEER. The chain's CDR3 is CASSRTDRGDYGYTF. In DNA, the CDR3 is TGCGCCAGCAGCCGAACCGACAGGGGGGATTATGGCTACACCTTC.

The table lists this clone with a count of one. The CDR3 spells CATSRGGVSQTQYF. The DNA for the CDR3 is TGTGCCACCAGCAGAGGGGGGGTTTCGCAGACCCAGTACTTC. The chain links TRBV15 to TRBJ2-5, with D perhaps matching TRBD2 (6 bases). Germline V gene lookup returns CDR1 LNHNV and CDR2 YYDKDF (reference sequence). The CDR3 runs 14 residues. V shed 1 base and J shed 6 bases, with 12 bases lying between them.

The chain links TRBV7-2 to TRBJ2-7; maybe TRBD2 (5 bases). CDR1 SGHTA and CDR2 FQGNSA come from the germline V gene. Trimming took 4 bases from V and 7 from J, leaving 11 bases between them. The CDR3 length is 12 residues. For the CDR3, the DNA is TGTGCCAGCAGCTCCCGGCGGAGGGAGCAGTACTTC. Residues: CASSSRRREQYF.

The chain links TRBV7-9 to TRBJ2-3; D is possibly TRBD2 (5 bases). V was clipped by 1 base and J by 5 bases, with 13 bases between them. The CDR3 is 15 amino acids. The germline gives CDR1 SEHNR, CDR2 FQNEAQ (reference sequence). The CDR3 here is CASSLVALAGDTQYF. The CDR3 nucleotides read TGTGCCAGCAGCTTAGTGGCCCTAGCAGGAGATACGCAGTATTTT.

Concerning this clone: At one boundary the junction diverges from the germline segment, which might be a read error. The rearrangement links TRBV7-7 to TRBJ2-5; 9 nucleotides agree with TRBD1. This CDR3 comprises 15 residues. The germline gives CDR1 SSHAT, CDR2 FNYEAQ (reference sequence). CDR3 DNA: TGTGCTAGCAGCTTAGGGGGACAGGGATCGGAGACCCAGTACTTC. Translating it yields CASSLGGQGSETQYF.

V usage is TRBV7-9 and J usage is TRBJ1-4, with a possible D match to TRBD1 (5 bases). The V gene lost 5 bases and the J gene lost 7 bases, with 11 bases spanning the gap. CDR3 size: 13 residues. Germline V gives CDR1 SEHNR, CDR2 FQNEAQ (reference sequence). The chain's CDR3 is CASSRGGAEKLFF. DNA of the CDR3: TGTGCCAGCAGCCGGGGGGGTGCTGAAAAACTGTTTTTT.

This clone was observed a handful of times. This chain links TRBV5-6 with TRBJ2-5; D call uncertain. CDR1 is SGHDT and CDR2 is YYEEEE in the germline V gene. CDR3 length: 14 residues. The V end lost 0 bases, the J end lost 7 bases, and 13 bases lay between the germline ends. CDR3 sequence: CASSLEYGARTQYF. The DNA for the CDR3 is TGTGCCAGCAGCTTGGAGTATGGAGCGCGGACCCAGTACTTC.

The chain recombines TRBV5-6 with TRBJ2-3; D might be TRBD1 (6 bases). The V gene's germline CDR1 is SGHDT and CDR2 YYEEEE. This CDR3 is 15 amino acids long. V lost 3 bases and J lost 2, with 13 bases in between. The CDR3 protein is CASSSGQRYTDTQYF. In DNA form, the CDR3 reads TGTGCCAGCAGCTCCGGACAGAGATACACAGATACGCAGTATTTT.

J is TRBJ1-2 and V is TRBV30; TRBD1 aligns across 9 bases. The trim removed 5 bases at V and 8 bases at J, leaving 15 bases unmatched. Germline values: CDR1 GTSNPN, CDR2 SVGIG (reference sequence). CDR3 length: 15 amino acids. CDR3 sequence (DNA): TGTGCCTGGCGAGGTAGGGGACAGGGAGGTGGAGGCTACACCTTC. Protein: CAWRGRGQGGGGYTF.

This chain uses TRBV7-2 with TRBJ2-1, with D unresolved. Germline CDR1 reads SGHTA; CDR2 reads FQGNSA. V lost 1 base and J 1 base, leaving 8 bases between the germline ends. The CDR3 has 15 amino acids. The CDR3 loop is CASSLERRSYNEQFF. In DNA form, the CDR3 reads TGTGCCAGCAGCTTAGAGAGGCGATCCTACAATGAGCAGTTCTTC.